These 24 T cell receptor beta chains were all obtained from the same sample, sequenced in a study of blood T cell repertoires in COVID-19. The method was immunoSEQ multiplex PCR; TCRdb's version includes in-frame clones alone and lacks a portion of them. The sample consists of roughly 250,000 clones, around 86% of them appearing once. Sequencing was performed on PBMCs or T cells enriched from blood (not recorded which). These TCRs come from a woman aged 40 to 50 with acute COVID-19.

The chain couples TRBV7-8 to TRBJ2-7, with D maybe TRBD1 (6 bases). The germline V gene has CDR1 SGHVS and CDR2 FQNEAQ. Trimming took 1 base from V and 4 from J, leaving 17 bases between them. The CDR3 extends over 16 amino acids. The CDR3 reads CASSLEDSSKTYEQYF. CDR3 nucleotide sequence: TGTGCCAGCAGCTTAGAGGACAGCTCCAAAACATACGAGCAGTACTTC.

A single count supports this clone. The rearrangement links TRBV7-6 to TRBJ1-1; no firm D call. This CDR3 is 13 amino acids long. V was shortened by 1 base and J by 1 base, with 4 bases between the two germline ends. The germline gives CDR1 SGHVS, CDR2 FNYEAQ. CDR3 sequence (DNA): TGTGCCAGCAGCTTAGACTCGAACACTGAAGCTTTCTTT. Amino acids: CASSLDSNTEAFF.

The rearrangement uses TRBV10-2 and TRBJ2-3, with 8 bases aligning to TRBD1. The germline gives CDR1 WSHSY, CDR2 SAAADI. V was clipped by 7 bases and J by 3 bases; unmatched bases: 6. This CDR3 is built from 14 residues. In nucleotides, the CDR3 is TGCGCCAGCAACGACAGGGGACCTACAGATACGCAGTATTTT. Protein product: CASNDRGPTDTQYF.

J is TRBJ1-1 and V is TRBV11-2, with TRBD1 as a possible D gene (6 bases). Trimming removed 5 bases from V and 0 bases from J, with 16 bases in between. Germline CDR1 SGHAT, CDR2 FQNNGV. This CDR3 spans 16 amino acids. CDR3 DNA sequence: TGTGCCAGCAGCCTCCGACAGGATACCTTGAACACTGAAGCTTTCTTT. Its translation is CASSLRQDTLNTEAFF.

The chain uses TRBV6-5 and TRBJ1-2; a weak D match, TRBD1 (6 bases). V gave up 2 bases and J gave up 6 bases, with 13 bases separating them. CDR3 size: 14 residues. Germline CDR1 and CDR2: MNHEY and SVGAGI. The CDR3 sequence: CASSYGRGMDGYTF. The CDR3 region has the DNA TGTGCCAGCAGTTACGGCAGGGGAATGGATGGCTACACCTTC.

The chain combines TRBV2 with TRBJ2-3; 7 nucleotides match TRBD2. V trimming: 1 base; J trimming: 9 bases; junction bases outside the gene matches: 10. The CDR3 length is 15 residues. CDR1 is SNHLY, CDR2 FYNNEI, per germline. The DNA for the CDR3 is TGTGCCAGCAGTGAAGGGACACCCACCGGGGGGACGCAGTATTTT. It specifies CASSEGTPTGGTQYF.

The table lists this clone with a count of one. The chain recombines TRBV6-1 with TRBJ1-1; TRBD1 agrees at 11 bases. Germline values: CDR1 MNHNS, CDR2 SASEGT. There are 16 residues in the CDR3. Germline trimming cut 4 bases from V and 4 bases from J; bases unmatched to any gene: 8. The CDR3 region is CASSAKGTGGSTEAFF. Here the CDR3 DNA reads TGTGCCAGCAGTGCCAAGGGGACAGGGGGGTCCACTGAAGCTTTCTTT.

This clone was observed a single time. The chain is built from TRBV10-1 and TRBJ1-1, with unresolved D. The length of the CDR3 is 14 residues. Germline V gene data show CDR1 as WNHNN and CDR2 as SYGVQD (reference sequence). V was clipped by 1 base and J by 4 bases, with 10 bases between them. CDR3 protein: CASSEYKWATEAFF. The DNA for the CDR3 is TGCGCCAGCAGTGAGTACAAGTGGGCCACTGAAGCTTTCTTT.

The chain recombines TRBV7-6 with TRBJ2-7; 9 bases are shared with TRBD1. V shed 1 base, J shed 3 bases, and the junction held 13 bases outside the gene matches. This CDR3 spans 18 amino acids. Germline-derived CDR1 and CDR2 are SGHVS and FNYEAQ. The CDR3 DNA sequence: TGTGCCAGCAGCTTAGGGGGATCCACAGGGGGCGAAGGCTACGAGCAGTACTTC. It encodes CASSLGGSTGGEGYEQYF.

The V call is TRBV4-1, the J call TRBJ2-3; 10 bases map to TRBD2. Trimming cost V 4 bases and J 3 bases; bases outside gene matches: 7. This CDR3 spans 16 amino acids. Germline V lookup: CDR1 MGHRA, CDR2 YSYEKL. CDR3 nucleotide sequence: TGCGCCAGCAGCCGTGAGGGACTAGCGTCGACAGATACGCAGTATTTT. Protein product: CASSREGLASTDTQYF.

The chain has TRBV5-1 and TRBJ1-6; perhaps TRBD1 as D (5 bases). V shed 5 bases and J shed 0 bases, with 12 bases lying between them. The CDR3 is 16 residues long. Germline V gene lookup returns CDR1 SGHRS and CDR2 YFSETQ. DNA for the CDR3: TGCGCCAGCAGTGTGGGGGGAGCCTCCTATAATTCACCCCTCCACTTT. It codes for CASSVGGASYNSPLHF.

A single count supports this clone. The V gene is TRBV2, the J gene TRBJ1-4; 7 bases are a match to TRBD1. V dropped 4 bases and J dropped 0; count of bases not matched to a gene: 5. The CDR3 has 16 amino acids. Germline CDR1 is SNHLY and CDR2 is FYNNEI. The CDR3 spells CASSGTGTATNEKLFF. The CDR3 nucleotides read TGTGCCAGCAGTGGTACCGGGACAGCAACTAATGAAAAACTGTTTTTT.

The CDR3 sequence is CASSYSSGGQPQHF. CDR3 DNA: TGTGCCAGCAGTTACTCGAGCGGGGGTCAGCCCCAGCATTTT. The chain joins TRBV6-5 to TRBJ1-5, with D possibly matching TRBD1 (5 bases). The CDR3 contains 14 residues. With 0 bases removed from V and 6 bases from J, the gap between germline ends came to 9 bases. Germline V gene data show CDR1 as MNHEY and CDR2 as SVGAGI.

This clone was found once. For the CDR3, the DNA is TGTGCCAGCAGCTCTCCGGGACTAGGTGATAATGAGCAGTTCTTC. Protein sequence: CASSSPGLGDNEQFF. The chain links TRBV5-8 to TRBJ2-1, with 8 bases aligning to TRBD2. Germline CDR1 SGHTS, CDR2 YDEGEE. The CDR3 is 15 amino acids. Unmatched junction bases numbered 9, after V lost 3 bases and J lost 7 bases. The full variable domain, with the rest looked up from reference TRBV5-8 and TRBJ2-1, is EAGVTQSPTHLIKTRGQQATLRCSPISGHTSVYWYQQALGLGLQFLLWYDEGEERNRGNFPPRFSGRQFPNYSSELNVNALELEDSALYLCASSSPGLGDNEQFFGPGTRLTVL.

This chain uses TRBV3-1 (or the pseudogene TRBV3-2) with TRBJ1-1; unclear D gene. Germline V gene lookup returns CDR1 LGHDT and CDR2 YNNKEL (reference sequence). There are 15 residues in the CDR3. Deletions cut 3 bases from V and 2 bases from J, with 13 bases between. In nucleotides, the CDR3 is TGTGCCAGCAGCCACCAGACACAAAGAAACACTGAAGCTTTCTTT. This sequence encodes CASSHQTQRNTEAFF.

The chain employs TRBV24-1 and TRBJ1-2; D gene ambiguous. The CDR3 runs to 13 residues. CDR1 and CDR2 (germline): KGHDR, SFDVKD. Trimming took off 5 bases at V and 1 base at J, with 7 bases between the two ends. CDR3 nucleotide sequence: TGTGCCACCAGTGGGGGAGTTAACTATGGCTACACCTTC. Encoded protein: CATSGGVNYGYTF.

As DNA, the CDR3 is TGTGCCAGCAGAGACGGGGGTGGTACGCAGTATTTT. The encoded protein is CASRDGGGTQYF. The chain carries TRBV12-3 or TRBV12-4 and TRBJ2-3; the D gene is possibly TRBD2 (6 bases). V was trimmed by 6 bases and J by 8 bases, leaving 12 bases between them. This CDR3 spans 12 amino acids.

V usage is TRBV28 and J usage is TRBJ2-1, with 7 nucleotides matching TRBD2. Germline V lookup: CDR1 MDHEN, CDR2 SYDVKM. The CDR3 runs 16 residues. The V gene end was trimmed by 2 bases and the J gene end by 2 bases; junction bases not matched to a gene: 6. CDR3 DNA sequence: TGTGCCAGCAGTTTAGACGTCGGGACTACCTACAATGAGCAGTTCTTC. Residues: CASSLDVGTTYNEQFF.

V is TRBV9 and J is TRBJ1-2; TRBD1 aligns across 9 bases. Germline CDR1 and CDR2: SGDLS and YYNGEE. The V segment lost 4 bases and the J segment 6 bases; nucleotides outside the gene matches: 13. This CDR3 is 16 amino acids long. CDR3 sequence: CASSPFRTGGPDGYTF. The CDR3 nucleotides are TGTGCCAGCAGCCCATTCCGAACAGGGGGCCCGGATGGCTACACCTTC.

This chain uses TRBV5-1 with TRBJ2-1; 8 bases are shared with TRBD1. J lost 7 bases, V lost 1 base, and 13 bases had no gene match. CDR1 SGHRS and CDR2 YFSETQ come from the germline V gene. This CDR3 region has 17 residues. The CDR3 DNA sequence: TGCGCCAGCAGCTTGCGGGTCGCTTCGGACAGGGCGAATGAGCAGTTCTTC. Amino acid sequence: CASSLRVASDRANEQFF. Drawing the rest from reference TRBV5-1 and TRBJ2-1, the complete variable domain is KAGVTQTPRYLIKTRGQQVTLSCSPISGHRSVSWYQQTPGQGLQFLFEYFSETQRNKGNFPGRFSGRQFSNSRSEMNVSTLELGDSALYLCASSLRVASDRANEQFFGPGTRLTVL.

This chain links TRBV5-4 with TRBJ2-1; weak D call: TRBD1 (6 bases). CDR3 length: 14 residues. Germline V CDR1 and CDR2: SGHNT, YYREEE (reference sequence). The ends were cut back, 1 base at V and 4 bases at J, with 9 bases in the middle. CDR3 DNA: TGTGCCAGCAGCTTGCTGGACAGATACAATGAGCAGTTCTTC. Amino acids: CASSLLDRYNEQFF.

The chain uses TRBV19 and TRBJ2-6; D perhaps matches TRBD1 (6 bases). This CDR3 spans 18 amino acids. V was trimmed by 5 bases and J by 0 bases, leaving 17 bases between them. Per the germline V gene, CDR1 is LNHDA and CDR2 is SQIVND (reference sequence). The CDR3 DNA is TGTGCCAGTAGTTCAGCGACAGGTGCTCTCTCTGGGGCCAACGTCCTGACTTTC. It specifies CASSSATGALSGANVLTF.

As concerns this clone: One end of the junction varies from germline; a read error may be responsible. CDR3: CASSVQGAGDTQYF. In nucleotides, the CDR3 is TGCGCCAGCAGCGTACAGGGGGCGGGGGATACGCAGTATTTT. The chain is built from TRBV7-3 and TRBJ2-3; 9 nucleotides align to TRBD1. CDR3 length: 14 residues. In germline, CDR1 is SGHTA, CDR2 FQGTGA.

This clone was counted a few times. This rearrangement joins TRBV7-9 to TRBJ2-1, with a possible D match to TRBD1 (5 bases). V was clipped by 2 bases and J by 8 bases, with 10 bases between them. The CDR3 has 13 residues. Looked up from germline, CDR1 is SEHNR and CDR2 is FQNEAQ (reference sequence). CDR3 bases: TGTGCCAGCAGCTTATTAGGGGCGGATGAGCAGTTCTTC. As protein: CASSLLGADEQFF.